This TCR beta chain was recovered during a study of OX40 agonist ivuxolimab in advanced cancers. Some clones are missing from TCRdb's copy, which holds only in-frame ones; the method was immunoSEQ multiplex PCR. This sample carries 60,000 to 70,000 clones, about 80% of them seen once, and the ten largest clones take about 5.5%. CDR1 and CDR2 (germline): SGHKS, YYEKEE (reference sequence). Trimming left V 1 base short and J 5 bases short, with 6 bases between. The CDR3 covers 13 residues. This clonotype originated in an adult with an advanced solid tumor such as melanoma, head and neck, liver or kidney cancer. The rearrangement joins TRBV5-5 to TRBJ2-2; the D is unclear. This specimen consisted of CD4+ or CD8+ T cells sorted from blood, obtained in a trial of the OX40 agonist ivuxolimab. The CDR3 protein is CASSLLGTGELFF. The CDR3 bases are TGTGCCAGCAGCTTGTTGGGGACCGGGGAGCTGTTTTTT.